This T cell receptor beta chain is from a study of PD-1 blockade in mismatch repair-deficient tumors. Clones were read by immunoSEQ multiplex PCR, and TCRdb kept only the in-frame ones, dropping some. This sample has some 120,000 clones, with almost 90% found just once. Every patient had mismatch repair deficiency by PCR or immunohistochemistry. From germline, CDR1 is MGHRA and CDR2 YSYEKL. CDR3 length: 17 amino acids. The V gene end was trimmed by 4 bases and the J gene end by 6 bases; junction bases not matched to a gene: 13. The sequence was collected from an adult with mismatch repair-deficient cancer. The V and J genes are TRBV4-1 and TRBJ2-1, with 9 bases matching TRBD2. Sequenced material: peripheral blood, taken approximately 71 weeks after starting pembrolizumab. CDR3 DNA: TGCGCCAGCAGCCCGCGGTGGGGGAGCGGGAGGTCCAATGAGCAGTTCTTC. Encoded protein: CASSPRWGSGRSNEQFF.